The 16 T cell receptor beta chains in this list originate from one sample, sequenced in a study of cytomegalovirus exposure and HLA in healthy donors. PCR was performed using 60 Vbeta and 13 Jbeta primers. Method: immunoSEQ multiplex PCR; TCRdb's copy keeps in-frame clones and lacks some. In the table there are 150,000 to 200,000 clones, almost 80% of which are singletons. The sequencing sample was made of PBMCs. Source of these receptors: a man younger than 30 in good health and CMV-seropositive.

With regard to this clone: Other DNA sequences in this specimen translate into the identical CDR3. The chain joins TRBV5-1 to TRBJ1-4, with D perhaps TRBD1 (6 bases). The germline CDR1 and CDR2 sequences are SGHRS and YFSETQ. CDR3 length: 15 residues. Trimming shortened V by 0 bases and J by 0 bases, and 6 bases separated the two germline ends. The CDR3 coding sequence is TGCGCCAGCAGCTTGGAGGGGGCAACTAATGAAAAACTGTTTTTT. This translates into CASSLEGATNEKLFF. Full variable domain (rest looked up from reference TRBV5-1 and TRBJ1-4): KAGVTQTPRYLIKTRGQQVTLSCSPISGHRSVSWYQQTPGQGLQFLFEYFSETQRNKGNFPGRFSGRQFSNSRSEMNVSTLELGDSALYLCASSLEGATNEKLFFGSGTQLSVL.

The V call is TRBV27, the J call TRBJ1-1, with D hard to call. Germline lookup yields CDR1 MNHEY and CDR2 SMNVEV (reference sequence). V was trimmed by 4 bases and J by 6 bases, leaving 15 bases between them. The length of the CDR3 is 14 residues. CDR3 protein: CASSSLTGHPEAFF. CDR3 nucleotides: TGTGCCAGCAGTTCCCTCACTGGGCACCCTGAAGCTTTCTTT.

This clone was observed a single time. Other DNA sequences in this specimen translate into the identical CDR3. The chain joins TRBV5-1 to TRBJ2-5, with a possible D match to TRBD1 (5 bases). This CDR3 region has 14 residues. Germline CDR1 SGHRS, CDR2 YFSETQ. Trimming removed 2 bases from V and 4 bases from J, with 12 bases in between. CDR3 residues: CASSLGVRGETQYF. The CDR3 coding sequence is TGCGCCAGCAGCTTAGGGGTACGCGGAGAGACCCAGTACTTC.

This CDR3 is CASSFMGRGFSYEQYF. In DNA form, the CDR3 reads TGTGCCAGCAGTTTTATGGGCAGGGGCTTCTCCTACGAGCAGTACTTC. The genes are TRBV28 and TRBJ2-7; weak D call: TRBD1 (6 bases). V shed 3 bases and J shed 0 bases, with 15 bases lying between them. Germline lookup yields CDR1 MDHEN and CDR2 SYDVKM. CDR3 length: 16 amino acids.

V is TRBV4-1 and J is TRBJ2-1, with TRBD2 identical over 12 bases. There are 17 residues in the CDR3. The germline CDR1 and CDR2 sequences are MGHRA and YSYEKL. V lost 6 bases, J lost 2 bases, and 8 bases stayed unmatched. CDR3 in amino acids: CASSPTSGSGTYNEQFF. The CDR3 nucleotides read TGCGCCAGCAGTCCGACTAGCGGGAGTGGAACCTACAATGAGCAGTTCTTC.

The V gene is TRBV5-5, the J gene TRBJ2-7; TRBD2 aligns across 8 bases. The CDR3 spans 15 residues. The germline gives CDR1 SGHKS, CDR2 YYEKEE (reference sequence). V dropped 1 base and J dropped 1; count of bases not matched to a gene: 4. This chain's CDR3 is CASSLTGGDSYEQYF. The CDR3 DNA follows: TGTGCCAGCAGCTTGACGGGAGGGGATTCCTACGAGCAGTACTTC.

As for this clone: A junction end diverges from the germline sequence, so it may reflect a read error. J is TRBJ2-1 and V is TRBV9, with D possibly TRBD1 on 5 matching bases. Germline CDR1 and CDR2: SGDLS and YYNGEE. The CDR3 has 12 residues. In DNA, the CDR3 is TGTGCCAGCAGCGCCGATGGGGCCCAGCGTATCTTC. It specifies CASSADGAQRIF.

V and J are TRBV7-2 and TRBJ1-1; 7 positions agree with TRBD1. CDR3 length equals 15 residues. Germline CDR1 SGHTA, CDR2 FQGNSA. V lost 1 base to trimming and J lost 12 bases; unmatched junction nucleotides: 14. In DNA, the CDR3 is TGTGCCAGCAGCTTAGTTATAGGTGTAGGGGGCAAAACTTTCTTT. It is translated as CASSLVIGVGGKTFF.

About this clone itself: Mismatch with germline at one junction end may stem from a read error. This rearrangement joins TRBV6-1 to TRBJ1-1; D may be TRBD1 (5 bases). The CDR3 has 12 amino acids. Germline loops: CDR1 MNHNS, CDR2 SASEGT. The CDR3 spells CASRGLGDRSAF. CDR3 DNA sequence: TGTGCCAGCAGGGGACTAGGGGACCGTTCTGCCTTT.

V is TRBV9 and J is TRBJ1-2, with TRBD1 as a possible D gene (5 bases). The V and J ends lost 0 bases and 2 bases respectively, with 5 bases between them. Looked up from germline, CDR1 is SGDLS and CDR2 is YYNGEE. The CDR3 consists of 13 residues. Here the CDR3 DNA reads TGTGCCAGCAGCGTAGCAGGGAACTATGGCTACACCTTC. It specifies CASSVAGNYGYTF.

This sequence joins TRBV19 and TRBJ1-5; possibly TRBD1 for D (6 bases). Between the trimmed V and J ends, which lost 5 bases and 0 bases, there was a span of 11 bases. The length of the CDR3 is 15 residues. Per germline, CDR1 LNHDA and CDR2 SQIVND (reference sequence). The CDR3: CASSWTAYSNQPQHF. The CDR3 DNA sequence: TGTGCCAGTAGTTGGACAGCATATAGCAATCAGCCCCAGCATTTT. The variable domain in full, with the rest retrieved from reference TRBV19 and TRBJ1-5, is DGGITQSPKYLFRKEGQNVTLSCEQNLNHDAMYWYRQDPGQGLRLIYYSQIVNDFQKGDIAEGYSVSREKKESFPLTVTSAQKNPTAFYLCASSWTAYSNQPQHFGDGTRLSIL.

The chain has TRBV28 and TRBJ2-7; 7 bases agree with TRBD2. The CDR3 has 14 residues. V shed 3 bases and J 1 base; nucleotides not matched to a gene: 3. From germline, CDR1 is MDHEN and CDR2 SYDVKM. CDR3 residues: CASSFGGSSYEQYF. CDR3 nucleotides: TGTGCCAGCAGTTTTGGCGGGAGTTCCTACGAGCAGTACTTC.

V is TRBV6-5 and J is TRBJ1-2; no definite D call. V dropped 7 bases and J dropped 4 bases, with 10 bases sitting between them. Per the germline V gene, CDR1 is MNHEY and CDR2 is SVGAGI. The CDR3 consists of 12 residues. CDR3 loop: CASTSVGYGYTF. CDR3 nucleotides: TGTGCCAGCACGTCTGTCGGCTATGGCTACACCTTC.

This CDR3 is CASSFPGFYGYTF. CDR3 coding DNA: TGTGCCAGCAGCTTTCCGGGGTTCTATGGCTACACCTTC. The rearrangement uses TRBV11-2 and TRBJ1-2; D remains ambiguous. This CDR3 contains 13 residues. From germline, CDR1 is SGHAT and CDR2 FQNNGV. With 3 bases removed from V and 4 bases from J, the gap between germline ends came to 9 bases.

V gene TRBV6-1 combines with J gene TRBJ1-5, with a tentative D call TRBD1 (6 bases). This CDR3 comprises 14 residues. Germline loops: CDR1 MNHNS, CDR2 SASEGT. Trimming shortened V by 2 bases and J by 3 bases, and 8 bases separated the two germline ends. The CDR3 sequence is CASSEQGFNQPQHF. In DNA form, the CDR3 reads TGTGCCAGCAGTGAACAGGGGTTCAATCAGCCCCAGCATTTT.

This chain uses TRBV5-4 with TRBJ2-1; TRBD1 might be the D (6 bases). Germline CDR1 and CDR2: SGHNT and YYREEE (reference sequence). The CDR3 sequence is 16 residues long. The V and J ends lost 4 bases and 0 bases respectively, with 14 bases between them. The CDR3 sequence is CASSTDPDSSYNEQFF. The CDR3, as DNA: TGTGCCAGCAGCACTGACCCGGACAGCTCCTACAATGAGCAGTTCTTC.